This T cell receptor beta chain is from a study of T cells in Graves' hyperthyroidism and ophthalmopathy. TCR beta CDR3 regions were amplified from RNA transcripts. Primed by the HTBI set, a first-round RT-PCR was run on the TCR CDR3. MiXCR, applied by TCRdb to the multiplex PCR reads, yields one record per CDR3 protein. The top ten hold around 28% of the sample, which has fewer than 400,000 distinct CDR3 sequences, 11% to 15% seen once. The CDR3 has 14 amino acids. V lost 7 bases to trimming and J lost 1 base; unmatched junction nucleotides: 3. Germline CDR1 MNHEY, CDR2 SMNVEV (reference sequence). The gene calls are TRBV27 and TRBJ2-3; 9 nucleotides match TRBD2. Sequencing was done on a sample of blood. The clonotype comes from a man in his fifties or sixties with Graves' ophthalmopathy. This CDR3 reads CASTPSGGTDTQYF. The CDR3 nucleotides are TGTGCCAGCACCCCTAGCGGGGGCACAGATACGCAGTATTTT.